A selection of T cell receptor beta chains follows, all from one sample in a study of cytomegalovirus exposure and HLA in healthy donors. The method was immunoSEQ multiplex PCR; TCRdb's version includes in-frame clones alone and lacks a portion of them. The table has 250,000 or so clones, roughly 87% seen once; the top ten hold 12%. The material sequenced was PBMCs. The receptors were gathered from a man in his late teens or twenties in good health and CMV-seropositive. CDR3s include the opening cysteine and the closing phenylalanine or tryptophan. The order of the fields is V gene, clone size, D gene, CDR3 length, J gene, CDR3 DNA, CDR3 protein. D genes are given only for firm matches. Expanded clones are given a class, and other clones once, few, many or no size at all.

TRBV5-6,-,TRBD1,15,TRBJ2-1,TGTGCCAGCAGCTTGGGGGGACAGGGTAGTGATGAGCAGTTCTTC,CASSLGGQGSDEQFF
TRBV5-4,-,-,13,TRBJ2-1,TGTGCCAGCAGCCGGGGAGGAGAGAATGAGCAGTTCTTC,CASSRGGENEQFF
TRBV5-1,-,-,16,TRBJ1-1,TGCGCCAGCAGCTCACTAGGTATGGGTCGAGACACTGAAGCTTTCTTT,CASSSLGMGRDTEAFF
TRBV5-6,-,-,14,TRBJ2-4,TGTGCCAGCACCGGGACGTCCGGCAAAAACATTCAGTACTTC,CASTGTSGKNIQYF
TRBV4-1,-,-,18,TRBJ2-2,TGCGCCAGCAGCCAAGATCGTATCATGCCGGGAGCCACCGGGGAGCTGTTTTTT,CASSQDRIMPGATGELFF
TRBV19,-,-,15,TRBJ2-7,TGTGCCAGTAGTATAGGAGGGCAGGCTCTCAACGAGCAGTACTTC,CASSIGGQALNEQYF
TRBV7-6,-,-,14,TRBJ2-7,TGTGCCAGCAGCAAGGGGACATCTTACTACGAGCAGTACTTC,CASSKGTSYYEQYF
TRBV6-5,few,-,13,TRBJ1-2,TGTGCCAGCAGTTACGAGGGACTCTATGGCTACACCTTC,CASSYEGLYGYTF
TRBV28,once,-,13,TRBJ1-2,TGTGCCAGCAGTCCCACAGGGATCTATGGCTACACCTTC,CASSPTGIYGYTF
TRBV7-9,few,-,13,TRBJ1-2,TGTGCCAGCAGCCAAACTAGAATCAATGGCTACACCTTC,CASSQTRINGYTF
TRBV5-1,-,-,16,TRBJ2-1,TGCGCCAGCAGCGGGGGTGGAGGTCGTTCCGGGGTTGAGCAGTTCTTC,CASSGGGGRSGVEQFF
TRBV6-6,-,-,14,TRBJ2-6,TGTGCCAGCACTGGGGGCTCTGGGGCCAACGTCCTGACTTTC,CASTGGSGANVLTF
TRBV6-1,once,TRBD1,15,TRBJ1-2,TGTGCCAGCAGCAACTCCGGGACAGGGCTCTATGGCTACACCTTC,CASSNSGTGLYGYTF
TRBV18,-,-,14,TRBJ2-7,TGTGCCAGCTCACCGGGACTCCTACCGCCCGAGCAGTACTTC,CASSPGLLPPEQYF
TRBV5-4,-,-,16,TRBJ1-5,TGTGCCAGCAGCTCGGCCCCGGGTGCTAGCAATCAGCCCCAGCATTTT,CASSSAPGASNQPQHF
TRBV28,once,TRBD2,17,TRBJ2-7,TGTGCCAGCAGTTTCCCATCTTACTCTAGCGGCCCCTACGAGCAGTACTTC,CASSFPSYSSGPYEQYF
TRBV30,-,-,12,TRBJ2-7,TGTGCCTGGAGGGCAGACAGCTACGAGCAGTACTTC,CAWRADSYEQYF
TRBV7-2,-,TRBD2,15,TRBJ2-5,TGTGCCAGCAGCTTTGGACTAGGCCCCCCGGGGACCCAGTACTTC,CASSFGLGPPGTQYF
TRBV9,-,-,10,TRBJ1-4,TGTGCCAGCAGCGCGCCTAAACTGTTTTTT,CASSAPKLFF
TRBV5-1,-,-,13,TRBJ2-7,TGCGCCAGCAGCTTGGAGTTGCGGTACGAGCAGTACTTC,CASSLELRYEQYF
TRBV7-2,-,TRBD2,15,TRBJ2-7,TGTGCCAGCAGCACACTAGCGGGGGGAACCTACGAGCAGTACTTC,CASSTLAGGTYEQYF
TRBV6-5,-,-,12,TRBJ1-1,TGTGCCAGCAGTACCTTGAACACTGAAGCTTTCTTT,CASSTLNTEAFF
TRBV9,once,TRBD2,15,TRBJ2-1,TGTGCCAGCAGCGTCACTAGCGGGAGAGGTAATGAGCAGTTCTTC,CASSVTSGRGNEQFF
TRBV11-2,-,TRBD2,16,TRBJ2-1,TGTGCCAGCAGCTTAGTAATCCTAGCGGACTACAATGAGCAGTTCTTC,CASSLVILADYNEQFF
TRBV5-4,-,-,19,TRBJ2-2,TGTGCCAGCAGTCTGACCCTAAGAAGTGGCGGAATTAACACCGGGGAGCTGTTTTTT,CASSLTLRSGGINTGELFF
TRBV7-6,-,-,16,TRBJ2-3,TGTGCCAGCAGCCCTGACAGCGTACAGACCACAGATACGCAGTATTTT,CASSPDSVQTTDTQYF
TRBV27,-,-,13,TRBJ2-1,TGTGCCAGCAGTTTTTGGAGTGGCAATGAGCAGTTCTTC,CASSFWSGNEQFF
TRBV29-1,-,-,12,TRBJ2-5,TGCAGCGTTGCGGACCAATGGGAGACCCAGTACTTC,CSVADQWETQYF
TRBV28,-,-,14,TRBJ2-7,TGTGCCAGCAGCCTCGACCATTCAAGGATCGAGCAGTACTTC,CASSLDHSRIEQYF
TRBV19,-,-,16,TRBJ1-5,TGTGCCAGTAGTATAGCGCGAAGGGGAGGCAATCAGCCCCAGCATTTT,CASSIARRGGNQPQHF
TRBV5-1,-,-,16,TRBJ2-6,TGCGCCAGCAGCTCCGACGGGGTCTCTGGGGCCAACGTCCTGACTTTC,CASSSDGVSGANVLTF
TRBV5-1,-,-,13,TRBJ2-1,TGCGCCAGCAGCGGGTTTGGGAAGAATGAGCAGTTCTTC,CASSGFGKNEQFF
TRBV11-1,-,TRBD1,14,TRBJ1-2,TGTGCCAGCAGCGCCCAGACAGGGACCCCTGGCTACACCTTC,CASSAQTGTPGYTF
TRBV5-6,-,-,12,TRBJ2-1,TGTGCCAGCAGCCGGCGGCTAATCGAGCAGTTCTTC,CASSRRLIEQFF
TRBV2,-,-,13,TRBJ1-1,TGTGCCAGCAGTGGGGAACGGAGCACTGAAGCTTTCTTT,CASSGERSTEAFF
TRBV2,-,-,13,TRBJ1-5,TGTGCCACACAACAGGGTATCAATCAGCCCCAGCATTTT,CATQQGINQPQHF
TRBV5-1,-,-,15,TRBJ2-3,TGCGCCAGCAGCCAAGCGTTCGCAGGCACAGATACGCAGTATTTT,CASSQAFAGTDTQYF
TRBV28,-,TRBD1,14,TRBJ2-7,TGTGCCAGCAGCTTATACAGGGGGCACTACGAGCAGTACTTC,CASSLYRGHYEQYF
TRBV29-1,-,TRBD1,14,TRBJ1-2,TGCAGCGTTTCTGGGGGACAGGGGGCGCTTGGCTACACCTTC,CSVSGGQGALGYTF
TRBV9,-,TRBD1,14,TRBJ2-2,TGTGCCAGCAGCCCTCGACAGGGGAGCGGGGAGCTGTTTTTT,CASSPRQGSGELFF
TRBV12-5,-,-,18,TRBJ2-1,TGTGCTAGTGGTTTGGTGGTTGGGGAACAGAGCTCCTACAATGAGCAGTTCTTC,CASGLVVGEQSSYNEQFF
TRBV4-1,-,-,14,TRBJ1-2,TGCGCCAGCAGCCAAGTAGAGACACACTATGGCTACACCTTC,CASSQVETHYGYTF
TRBV7-2,-,-,15,TRBJ2-2,TGTGCCAGCAGCTTAGACAGGGCGAACACCGGGGAGCTGTTTTTT,CASSLDRANTGELFF
TRBV10-3,-,-,13,TRBJ1-1,TGTGCCATCAGTGAGTCCTGGGGCTGGGAAGCTTTCTTT,CAISESWGWEAFF
TRBV7-2,-,-,14,TRBJ1-4,TGTGCCAGCAGCCCCCGAGGGGTGGGGGAAAAACTGTTTTTT,CASSPRGVGEKLFF
TRBV30,-,-,13,TRBJ2-7,TGTGCCTGGAGTTTCGTGACAGCAGCCCAGCAGTACTTC,CAWSFVTAAQQYF
TRBV6-1,-,-,14,TRBJ1-1,TGTGCCAGCAGTGAAGCGCTTGGAGGTTCGGAAGCTTTCTTT,CASSEALGGSEAFF
TRBV27,-,-,14,TRBJ2-7,TGTGCCAGCAGTTTAAGGGCCAATTCCTACGAGCAGTACTTC,CASSLRANSYEQYF
TRBV6-1,-,-,14,TRBJ1-5,TGTGCCAGCAGCCCTGGCGGCCGCAATCAGCCCCAGCATTTT,CASSPGGRNQPQHF
TRBV29-1,-,TRBD1,13,TRBJ2-5,TGCAGCGTTGCCCCGGGACAGCAAGAGACCCAGTACTTC,CSVAPGQQETQYF
TRBV5-1,-,-,15,TRBJ1-1,TGCGCCAGCAGCCCAAGGACAGTCTCAGACACTGAAGCTTTCTTT,CASSPRTVSDTEAFF
TRBV11-2,-,TRBD1,15,TRBJ1-1,TGTGCCAGCAGCGCCACGACAGGGTTGGTCACTGAAGCTTTCTTT,CASSATTGLVTEAFF
TRBV6-6,-,-,14,TRBJ2-7,TGTGCCAGCAGCCTTACGTCCGGGTCCTACGAGCAGTACTTC,CASSLTSGSYEQYF
TRBV6-5,-,-,13,TRBJ1-5,TGTGCCAGCAGTTACCGGGAAAATCAGCCCCAGCATTTT,CASSYRENQPQHF
TRBV30,-,TRBD2,14,TRBJ2-7,TGTGCCTGGAGTGATGGCGGGAGGCCCTACGAGCAGTACTTC,CAWSDGGRPYEQYF
TRBV4-3,-,-,16,TRBJ2-2,TGCGCCAGCAGCCAAGACGGCAGGGTGGACACCGGGGAGCTGTTTTTT,CASSQDGRVDTGELFF